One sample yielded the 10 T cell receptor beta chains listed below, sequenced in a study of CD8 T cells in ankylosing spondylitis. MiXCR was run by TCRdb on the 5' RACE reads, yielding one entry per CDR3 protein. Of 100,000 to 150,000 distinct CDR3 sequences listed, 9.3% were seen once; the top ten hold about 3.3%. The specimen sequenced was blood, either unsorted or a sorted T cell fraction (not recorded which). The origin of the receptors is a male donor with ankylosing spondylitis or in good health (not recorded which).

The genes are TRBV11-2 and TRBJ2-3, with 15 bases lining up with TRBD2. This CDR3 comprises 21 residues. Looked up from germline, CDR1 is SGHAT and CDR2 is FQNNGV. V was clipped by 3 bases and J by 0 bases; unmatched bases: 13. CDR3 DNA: TGTGCCAGCAGCTTCCGGACTAGCGGGAGGGACCTAATATCTAGCACAGATACGCAGTATTTT. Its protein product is CASSFRTSGRDLISSTDTQYF.

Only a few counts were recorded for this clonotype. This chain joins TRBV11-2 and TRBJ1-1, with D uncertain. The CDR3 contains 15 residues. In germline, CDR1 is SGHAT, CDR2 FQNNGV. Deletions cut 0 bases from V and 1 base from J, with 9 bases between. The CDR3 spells CASSLEAVRNTEAFF. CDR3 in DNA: TGTGCCAGCAGCTTAGAGGCGGTGAGGAACACTGAAGCTTTCTTT. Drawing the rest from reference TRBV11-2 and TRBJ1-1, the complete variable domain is EAGVAQSPRYKIIEKRQSVAFWCNPISGHATLYWYQQILGQGPKLLIQFQNNGVVDDSQLPKDRFSAERLKGVDSTLKIQPAKLEDSAVYLCASSLEAVRNTEAFFGQGTRLTVV.

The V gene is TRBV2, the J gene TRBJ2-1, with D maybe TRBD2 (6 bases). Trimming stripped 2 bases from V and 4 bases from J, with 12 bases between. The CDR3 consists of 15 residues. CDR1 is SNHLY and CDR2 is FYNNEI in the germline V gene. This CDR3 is CASSERLVAYNEQFF. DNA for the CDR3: TGTGCCAGCAGTGAAAGACTAGTAGCTTACAATGAGCAGTTCTTC.

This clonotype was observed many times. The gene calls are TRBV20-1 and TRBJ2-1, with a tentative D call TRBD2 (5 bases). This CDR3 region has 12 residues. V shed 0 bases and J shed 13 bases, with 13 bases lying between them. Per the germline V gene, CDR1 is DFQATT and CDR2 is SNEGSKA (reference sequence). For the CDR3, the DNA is TGCAGTGCTAGAGATCTCGGCGGGCCCCAGTTCTTC. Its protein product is CSARDLGGPQFF.

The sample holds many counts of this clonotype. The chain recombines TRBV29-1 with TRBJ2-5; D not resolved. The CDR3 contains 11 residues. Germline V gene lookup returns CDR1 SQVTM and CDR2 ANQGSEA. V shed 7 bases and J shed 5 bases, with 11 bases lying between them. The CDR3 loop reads CSADPVETQYF. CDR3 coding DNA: TGCAGCGCTGATCCTGTGGAGACCCAGTACTTC. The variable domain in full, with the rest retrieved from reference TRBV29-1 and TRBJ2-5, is SAVISQKPSRDICQRGTSLTIQCQVDSQVTMMFWYRQQPGQSLTLIATANQGSEATYESGFVIDKFPISRPNLTFSTLTVSNMSPEDSSIYLCSADPVETQYFGPGTRLLVL.

This CDR3 is CASRPTGASNTEAFF. The CDR3 DNA follows: TGTGCCAGCAGACCCACAGGGGCCTCGAACACTGAAGCTTTCTTT. The chain is built from TRBV6-1 and TRBJ1-1; 7 bases agree with TRBD1. Germline trimming cut 6 bases from V and 1 base from J; bases unmatched to any gene: 8. The CDR3 extends over 15 amino acids. Germline CDR1 reads MNHNS; CDR2 reads SASEGT.

CDR3 DNA: TGTGCCAGCAGCTTAGCGACAGCTAACTATGGCTACACCTTC. Protein product: CASSLATANYGYTF. The V and J genes are TRBV7-2 and TRBJ1-2; D might be TRBD1 (5 bases). The CDR3 length is 14 residues. With 0 bases removed from V and 0 bases from J, the gap between germline ends came to 5 bases. Germline V gives CDR1 SGHTA, CDR2 FQGNSA.

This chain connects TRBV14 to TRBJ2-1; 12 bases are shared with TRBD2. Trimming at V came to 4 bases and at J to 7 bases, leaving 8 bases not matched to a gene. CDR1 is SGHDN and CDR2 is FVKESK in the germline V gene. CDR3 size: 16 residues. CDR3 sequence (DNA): TGTGCCAGCAGCCCGAGACTAGCGGGAGAGGGGAATGAGCAGTTCTTC. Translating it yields CASSPRLAGEGNEQFF.

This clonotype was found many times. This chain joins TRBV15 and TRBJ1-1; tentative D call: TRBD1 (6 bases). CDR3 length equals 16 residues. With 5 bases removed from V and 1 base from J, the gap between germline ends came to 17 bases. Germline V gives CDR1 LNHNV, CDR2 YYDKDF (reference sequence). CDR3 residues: CATSSGGWLRNTEAFF. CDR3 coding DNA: TGTGCCACCAGCTCTGGGGGCTGGTTGAGGAACACTGAAGCTTTCTTT. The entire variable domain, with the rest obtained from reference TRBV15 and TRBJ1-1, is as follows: DAMVIQNPRYQVTQFGKPVTLSCSQTLNHNVMYWYQQKSSQAPKLLFHYYDKDFNNEADTPDNFQSRRPNTSFCFLDIRSPGLGDTAMYLCATSSGGWLRNTEAFFGQGTRLTVV.

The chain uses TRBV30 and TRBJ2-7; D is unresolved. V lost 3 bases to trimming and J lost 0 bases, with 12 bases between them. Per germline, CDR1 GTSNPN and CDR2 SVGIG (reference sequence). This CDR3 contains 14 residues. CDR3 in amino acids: CAWSRDTFSYEQYF. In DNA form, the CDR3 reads TGTGCCTGGAGCCGCGACACTTTCTCCTACGAGCAGTACTTC. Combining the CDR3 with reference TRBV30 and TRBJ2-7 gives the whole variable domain SQTIHQWPATLVQPVGSPLSLECTVEGTSNPNLYWYRQAAGRGLQLLFYSVGIGQISSEVPQNLSASRPQDRQFILSSKKLLLSDSGFYLCAWSRDTFSYEQYFGPGTRLTVT.